The next 25 T cell receptor beta chains were all read from a single sample in a study of shared clonotypes between healthy human individuals. Assay: immunoSEQ multiplex PCR; the TCRdb copy retains only in-frame clones and omits some. This sample has a few million clones, with more than 80% found just once. The sample consisted of naive CD4+ T cells from PBMCs. Subset: CD45RA+ positively selected. The source of these receptors is a man between 18 and 29 years old in good health. Some clones in this sample may be carry-over from other donors' samples.

The chain links TRBV30 to TRBJ2-7; 11 bases are a match to TRBD1. The length of the CDR3 is 15 residues. With V trimmed by 2 bases and J by 3 bases, 6 bases remained unmatched. In germline, CDR1 is GTSNPN, CDR2 SVGIG (reference sequence). In DNA, the CDR3 is TGTGCCTGGAGTAAACCGGGACAGGGGGTCTACGAGCAGTACTTC. This sequence encodes CAWSKPGQGVYEQYF.

V usage is TRBV7-9 and J usage is TRBJ2-3; 10 bases line up with TRBD2. This CDR3 spans 16 amino acids. Germline loops: CDR1 SEHNR, CDR2 FQNEAQ (reference sequence). The junction had 10 bases not matched to a gene; V was cut back by 2 bases and J by 8 bases. CDR3 sequence (DNA): TGTGCCAGCAGCTTATTAGGTAGCGGGAGGCAAGGTACGCAGTATTTT. Residues: CASSLLGSGRQGTQYF.

Only one count was recorded for this clone. The chain recombines TRBV29-1 with TRBJ2-5, with 7 bases that match TRBD1. V lost 7 bases to trimming and J lost 9 bases; unmatched junction nucleotides: 14. Germline V lookup: CDR1 SQVTM, CDR2 ANQGSEA. CDR3 length: 13 amino acids. The CDR3 region has the DNA TGCAGCGCCGAGGGGACCAGTCAGGGGGCCCAGTACTTC. Its protein product is CSAEGTSQGAQYF.

The chain carries TRBV29-1 and TRBJ1-2; a possible D gene is TRBD1 (6 bases). V shed 4 bases and J shed 8 bases, with 17 bases lying between them. The CDR3 has 13 amino acids. The germline V gene encodes CDR1 SQVTM and CDR2 ANQGSEA. CDR3 in DNA: TGCAGCGTTGGCCAGACAGGCGGCCGGGGCTACACCTTC. Translated: CSVGQTGGRGYTF.

The rearrangement links TRBV2 to TRBJ2-6; D may correspond to TRBD1 or TRBD2 (5 bases each). This CDR3 spans 13 amino acids. The germline V and J ends were trimmed by 6 bases and 2 bases, with 5 bases remaining between them. Germline V gene data show CDR1 as SNHLY and CDR2 as FYNNEI. As DNA, the CDR3 is TGTGCCAGCAGGGGGGCTGGGGCCAACGTCCTGACTTTC. Its protein is CASRGAGANVLTF.

This clone has a single count. This chain connects TRBV30 to TRBJ1-5; D is perhaps TRBD1 (5 bases). V lost 2 bases to trimming and J lost 5 bases, with 16 bases between them. This CDR3 has 15 residues. Germline CDR1 and CDR2: GTSNPN and SVGIG (reference sequence). The CDR3 DNA sequence: TGTGCCTGGAGTCGGCAGGGAAATTCGTATCAGCCCCAGCATTTT. It is translated as CAWSRQGNSYQPQHF.

V gene TRBV28 combines with J gene TRBJ1-1; D remains unclear. Trimming stripped 3 bases from V and 4 bases from J, with 18 bases between. The germline V gene has CDR1 MDHEN and CDR2 SYDVKM. The CDR3 covers 16 residues. The DNA of the CDR3 is TGTGCCAGCAGTTTGGGAGGATGGACCGGGTTCACTGAAGCTTTCTTT. Translating it yields CASSLGGWTGFTEAFF. Full variable domain (outside the CDR3, taken from reference TRBV28 and TRBJ1-1): DVKVTQSSRYLVKRTGEKVFLECVQDMDHENMFWYRQDPGLGLRLIYFSYDVKMKEKGDIPEGYSVSREKKERFSLILESASTNQTSMYLCASSLGGWTGFTEAFFGQGTRLTVV.

The CDR3, as DNA: TGTGCCAGCAGTCAAGGGGGTAGCGTCCAAGAGACCCAGTACTTC. This gives the protein CASSQGGSVQETQYF. This chain uses TRBV28 with TRBJ2-5, with D tentatively TRBD1 (6 bases). Between the trimmed V and J ends, which lost 5 bases and 1 base, there was a span of 14 bases. This CDR3 has 15 amino acids. Germline CDR1 and CDR2: MDHEN and SYDVKM.

This chain links TRBV9 with TRBJ2-1; 8 nucleotides match TRBD1. Germline V gives CDR1 SGDLS, CDR2 YYNGEE. This CDR3 spans 15 amino acids. V lost 3 bases, J lost 0 bases, and 2 bases stayed unmatched. CDR3 in amino acids: CASSATGVSYNEQFF. The CDR3 bases are TGTGCCAGCAGCGCGACAGGGGTCTCCTACAATGAGCAGTTCTTC.

The chain has TRBV4-1 and TRBJ1-6; D not resolved. V was trimmed by 0 bases and J by 6 bases, leaving 9 bases between them. Germline V gene sequence: CDR1 MGHRA, CDR2 YSYEKL. The CDR3 is made up of 15 amino acids. The CDR3 DNA is TGCGCCAGCAGCCAAGATAGCCGGTTTAATTCACCCCTCCACTTT. Protein product: CASSQDSRFNSPLHF.

The V gene is TRBV6-5, the J gene TRBJ2-2, with TRBD2 as a possible D gene (6 bases). The ends were cut back, 0 bases at V and 1 base at J, with 9 bases in the middle. The CDR3 length is 16 residues. Germline CDR1 MNHEY, CDR2 SVGAGI. The chain's CDR3 is CASSYSPRGNTGELFF. CDR3 bases: TGTGCCAGCAGTTACTCGCCGCGGGGGAACACCGGGGAGCTGTTTTTT.

This clone was observed a few times. This CDR3 is also generated by other DNA sequences in the sample. The chain recombines TRBV20-1 with TRBJ1-1; no clear D gene. The V gene's germline CDR1 is DFQATT and CDR2 SNEGSKA (reference sequence). The CDR3 is 11 residues long. The V end was cut by 3 bases, the J end by 7 bases, with 9 bases between. The CDR3 loop is CSASARDEAFF. The CDR3 coding sequence is TGCAGTGCTAGTGCCAGAGATGAAGCTTTCTTT.

This rearrangement joins TRBV7-3 to TRBJ2-3; perhaps TRBD2 as D (6 bases). The CDR3 contains 13 residues. The V and J ends lost 3 bases and 7 bases respectively, with 11 bases between them. Germline V gene data show CDR1 as SGHTA and CDR2 as FQGTGA. The CDR3 nucleotides are TGTGCCAGCAGCTTGGCGGGACCAAATACGCAGTATTTT. The encoded protein is CASSLAGPNTQYF.

This chain links TRBV2 with TRBJ1-5; possibly TRBD1 for D (6 bases). This CDR3 region has 15 residues. Trimming left V 2 bases short and J 6 bases short, with 14 bases between. CDR1 SNHLY and CDR2 FYNNEI come from the germline V gene. CDR3 DNA: TGTGCCAGCAGTGAACGGGGGCTTGGGGGTCAGCCCCAGCATTTT. Translated: CASSERGLGGQPQHF.

The J gene is TRBJ2-1, the V gene TRBV9; the D is unclear. Germline V gene lookup returns CDR1 SGDLS and CDR2 YYNGEE. Trimming took off 3 bases at V and 7 bases at J, with 17 bases between the two ends. The CDR3 spans 15 residues. Here the CDR3 reads CASSATALISNEQFF. The CDR3 DNA reads as TGTGCCAGCAGCGCGACTGCCCTGATATCTAATGAGCAGTTCTTC.

Only a few counts were recorded for this clone. The chain recombines TRBV6-4 with TRBJ2-1; 9 bases align to TRBD2. Per the germline V gene, CDR1 is MRHNA and CDR2 is SNTAGT. V lost 5 bases, J lost 8 bases, and 7 bases stayed unmatched. The CDR3 runs to 14 residues. The CDR3 DNA reads TGTGCCAGCAGTCCCGGGACTAGCTCCCATGAGCAGTTCTTC. Residues: CASSPGTSSHEQFF.

The chain links TRBV5-5 to TRBJ1-1, with D uncertain. Germline lookup yields CDR1 SGHKS and CDR2 YYEKEE (reference sequence). V was trimmed by 0 bases and J by 2 bases, leaving 11 bases between them. This CDR3 is 15 amino acids long. Here the CDR3 DNA reads TGTGCCAGCAGCTTGGCCAGCGACGGCAACACTGAAGCTTTCTTT. Its protein is CASSLASDGNTEAFF.

The chain recombines TRBV5-1 with TRBJ1-1, with D unresolved. Germline V lookup: CDR1 SGHRS, CDR2 YFSETQ. V gave up 0 bases and J gave up 0 bases, with 12 bases separating them. The CDR3 runs 16 residues. The CDR3 reads CASSLEVVGMNTEAFF. The CDR3 DNA reads as TGCGCCAGCAGCTTGGAAGTTGTCGGCATGAACACTGAAGCTTTCTTT. The entire variable domain, with the rest obtained from reference TRBV5-1 and TRBJ1-1, is as follows: KAGVTQTPRYLIKTRGQQVTLSCSPISGHRSVSWYQQTPGQGLQFLFEYFSETQRNKGNFPGRFSGRQFSNSRSEMNVSTLELGDSALYLCASSLEVVGMNTEAFFGQGTRLTVV.

The V and J genes are TRBV7-8 and TRBJ2-2, with D perhaps TRBD1 or TRBD2 (7 bases each). Trimming removed 5 bases from V and 6 bases from J, with 16 bases in between. The germline V gene has CDR1 SGHVS and CDR2 FQNEAQ. The CDR3 covers 15 residues. The CDR3 region is CASSLVAGGAGELFF. The CDR3 nucleotides are TGTGCCAGCAGCCTAGTGGCAGGGGGGGCCGGGGAGCTGTTTTTT.

The chain combines TRBV28 with TRBJ2-2; 12 bases fit TRBD2. Germline V lookup: CDR1 MDHEN, CDR2 SYDVKM. V gave up 6 bases and J gave up 6 bases; unmatched junction bases: 5. CDR3 length: 15 amino acids. In DNA, the CDR3 is TGTGCCAGCAGCCGACTAGCGGGAGTCCCCGGGGAGCTGTTTTTT. Translated: CASSRLAGVPGELFF.

The V gene is TRBV7-3, the J gene TRBJ2-7, with TRBD2 matching 10 bases. The CDR3 sequence is 15 residues long. V gave up 6 bases and J gave up 1 base; unmatched junction bases: 6. Germline V CDR1 and CDR2: SGHTA, FQGTGA. The CDR3 sequence: CASSPGTSESYEQYF. CDR3 coding DNA: TGTGCCAGCAGTCCCGGGACTAGCGAGTCCTACGAGCAGTACTTC.

This clone was seen just once. V and J are TRBV30 and TRBJ2-4, with D perhaps given as TRBD1 or TRBD2 (6 bases each). The CDR3 sequence is 16 residues long. The V gene's germline CDR1 is GTSNPN and CDR2 SVGIG (reference sequence). V lost 2 bases and J 4 bases, leaving 18 bases between the germline ends. CDR3 in DNA: TGTGCCTGGAGTTATAGCGGTTCTGGGACAAAAAACATTCAGTACTTC. Translated: CAWSYSGSGTKNIQYF.

This clone was detected once. The chain combines TRBV27 with TRBJ1-5; tentative D call: TRBD1 (5 bases). Germline CDR1 MNHEY, CDR2 SMNVEV (reference sequence). Trimming removed 5 bases at V and 15 bases at J, with 23 bases between. The CDR3 is 14 residues long. This CDR3 is CASSPYSWGWTGHF. The CDR3 nucleotides read TGTGCCAGCAGTCCCTATTCCTGGGGGTGGACGGGGCATTTT.

This clone was found once. V is TRBV2 and J is TRBJ2-7; TRBD2 aligns across 9 bases. V was clipped by 4 bases and J by 6 bases; unmatched bases: 7. The CDR3 length is 14 residues. Germline V gene data show CDR1 as SNHLY and CDR2 as FYNNEI. CDR3 sequence: CASSVGSGSIEQYF. CDR3 sequence (DNA): TGTGCCAGCAGTGTCGGTAGCGGGAGTATCGAGCAGTACTTC.

The rearrangement links TRBV19 to TRBJ2-2; the match to TRBD2 covers 7 bases. The V and J ends lost 4 bases and 6 bases, in that order; junction bases with no gene match: 5. This CDR3 comprises 14 residues. Germline values: CDR1 LNHDA, CDR2 SQIVND (reference sequence). CDR3 amino acids: CASSTAGRAGELFF. The CDR3, as DNA: TGTGCCAGTAGTACGGCAGGGAGGGCCGGGGAGCTGTTTTTT. Filled out from reference TRBV19 and TRBJ2-2, the complete variable domain reads DGGITQSPKYLFRKEGQNVTLSCEQNLNHDAMYWYRQDPGQGLRLIYYSQIVNDFQKGDIAEGYSVSREKKESFPLTVTSAQKNPTAFYLCASSTAGRAGELFFGEGSRLTVL.